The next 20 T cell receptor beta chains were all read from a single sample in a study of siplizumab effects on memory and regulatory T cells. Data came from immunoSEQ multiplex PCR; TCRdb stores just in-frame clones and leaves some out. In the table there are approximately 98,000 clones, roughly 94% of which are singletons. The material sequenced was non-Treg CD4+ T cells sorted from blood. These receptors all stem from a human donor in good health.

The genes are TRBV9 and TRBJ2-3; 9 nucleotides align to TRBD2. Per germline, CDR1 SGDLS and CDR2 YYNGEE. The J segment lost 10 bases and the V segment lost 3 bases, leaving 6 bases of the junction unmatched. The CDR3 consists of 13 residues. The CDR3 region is CASSGLAGVAQYF. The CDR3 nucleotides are TGTGCCAGCAGCGGATTAGCGGGAGTTGCGCAGTATTTT.

CDR3 sequence reads: CASSQDLGQPQHF. CDR3 bases: TGCGCCAGCAGCCAAGACCTGGGGCAGCCCCAGCATTTT. V is TRBV4-1 and J is TRBJ1-5; no reliable D call. The V end was cut by 0 bases, the J end by 7 bases, with 7 bases between. The length of the CDR3 is 13 residues. Germline lookup yields CDR1 MGHRA and CDR2 YSYEKL.

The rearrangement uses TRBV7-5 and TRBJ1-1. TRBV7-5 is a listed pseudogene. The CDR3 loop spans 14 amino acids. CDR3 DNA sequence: TGTGTCAGAAATCCGCTGCCCGGGAACACTGAAGCTTTCTTT. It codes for CVRNPLPGNTEAFF.

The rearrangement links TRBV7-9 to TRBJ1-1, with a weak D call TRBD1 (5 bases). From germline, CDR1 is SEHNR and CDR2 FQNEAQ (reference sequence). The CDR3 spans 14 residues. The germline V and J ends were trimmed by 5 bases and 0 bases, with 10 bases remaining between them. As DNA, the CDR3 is TGTGCCAGCAGCGCCAAGACAGTGAACACTGAAGCTTTCTTT. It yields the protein CASSAKTVNTEAFF. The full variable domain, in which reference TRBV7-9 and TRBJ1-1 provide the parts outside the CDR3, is DTGVSQNPRHKITKRGQNVTFRCDPISEHNRLYWYRQTLGQGPEFLTYFQNEAQLEKSRLLSDRFSAERPKGSFSTLEIQRTEQGDSAMYLCASSAKTVNTEAFFGQGTRLTVV.

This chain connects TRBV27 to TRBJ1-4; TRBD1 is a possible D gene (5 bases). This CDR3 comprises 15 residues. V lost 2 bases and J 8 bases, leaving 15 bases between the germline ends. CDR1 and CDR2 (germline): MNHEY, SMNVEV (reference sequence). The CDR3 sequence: CASSLVGQGPEKLFF. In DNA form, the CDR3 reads TGTGCCAGCAGTTTAGTTGGGCAGGGTCCCGAAAAACTGTTTTTT.

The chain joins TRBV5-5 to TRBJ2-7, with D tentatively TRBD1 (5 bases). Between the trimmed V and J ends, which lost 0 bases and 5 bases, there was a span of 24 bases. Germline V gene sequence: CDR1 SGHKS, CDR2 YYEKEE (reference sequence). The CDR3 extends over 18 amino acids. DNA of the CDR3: TGTGCCAGCAGCTTGGCCGGTAATCGACAGTCCTCATTCCACGAGCAGTACTTC. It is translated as CASSLAGNRQSSFHEQYF.

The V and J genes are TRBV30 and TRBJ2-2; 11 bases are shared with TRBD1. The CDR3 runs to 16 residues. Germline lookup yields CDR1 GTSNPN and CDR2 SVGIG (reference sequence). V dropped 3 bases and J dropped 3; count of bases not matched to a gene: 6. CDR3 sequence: CAWSLGQGEHTGELFF. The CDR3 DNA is TGTGCCTGGAGCCTGGGACAGGGGGAGCACACCGGGGAGCTGTTTTTT.

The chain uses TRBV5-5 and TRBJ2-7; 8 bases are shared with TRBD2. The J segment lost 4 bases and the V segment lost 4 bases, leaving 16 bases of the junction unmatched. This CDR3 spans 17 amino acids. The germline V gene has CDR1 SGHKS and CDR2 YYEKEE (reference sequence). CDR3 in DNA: TGTGCCAGCAGCCCCTCGGGAGGGGTTGTCCTAGCGTACGAGCAGTACTTC. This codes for CASSPSGGVVLAYEQYF. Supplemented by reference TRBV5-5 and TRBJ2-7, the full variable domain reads DAGVTQSPTHLIKTRGQQVTLRCSPISGHKSVSWYQQVLGQGPQFIFQYYEKEERGRGNFPDRFSARQFPNYSSELNVNALLLGDSALYLCASSPSGGVVLAYEQYFGPGTRLTVT.

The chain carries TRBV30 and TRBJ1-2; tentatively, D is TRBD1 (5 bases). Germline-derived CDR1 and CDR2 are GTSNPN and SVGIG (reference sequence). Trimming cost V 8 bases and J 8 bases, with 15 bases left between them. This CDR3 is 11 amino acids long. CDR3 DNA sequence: TGTGCCATACTCAGGGACCGGGGCTACACCTTC. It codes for CAILRDRGYTF.

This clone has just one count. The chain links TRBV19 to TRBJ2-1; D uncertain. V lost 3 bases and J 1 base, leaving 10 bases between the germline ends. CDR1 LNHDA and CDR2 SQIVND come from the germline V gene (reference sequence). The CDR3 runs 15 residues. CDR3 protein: CASSMEGGSYNEQFF. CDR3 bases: TGTGCCAGTAGTATGGAAGGCGGATCCTACAATGAGCAGTTCTTC.

The CDR3 protein is CASRPGRGSAGANVLTF. DNA of the CDR3: TGTGCCAGCAGACCTGGACGGGGCTCTGCTGGGGCCAACGTCCTGACTTTC. The J gene is TRBJ2-6, the V gene TRBV6-4; the D gene could be TRBD1 or TRBD2 (5 bases each). Trimming removed 6 bases from V and 2 bases from J, with 17 bases in between. The length of the CDR3 is 17 residues. CDR1 and CDR2 from the germline V gene are MRHNA and SNTAGT.

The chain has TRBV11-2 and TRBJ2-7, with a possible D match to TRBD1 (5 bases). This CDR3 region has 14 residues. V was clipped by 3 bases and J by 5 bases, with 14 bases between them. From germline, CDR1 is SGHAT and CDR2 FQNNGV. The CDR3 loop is CASSFPAGWNEQYF. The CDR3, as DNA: TGTGCCAGCAGCTTCCCCGCAGGGTGGAACGAGCAGTACTTC.

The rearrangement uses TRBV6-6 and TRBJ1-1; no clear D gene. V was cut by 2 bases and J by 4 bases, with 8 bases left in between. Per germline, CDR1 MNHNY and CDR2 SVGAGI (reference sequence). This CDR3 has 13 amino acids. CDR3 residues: CASSYMAGTEAFF. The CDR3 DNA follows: TGTGCCAGCAGTTACATGGCTGGCACTGAAGCTTTCTTT.

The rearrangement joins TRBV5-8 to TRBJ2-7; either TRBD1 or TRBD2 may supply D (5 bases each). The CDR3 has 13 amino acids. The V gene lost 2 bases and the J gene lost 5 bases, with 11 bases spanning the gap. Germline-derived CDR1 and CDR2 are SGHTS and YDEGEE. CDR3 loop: CASSFGGEHEQYF. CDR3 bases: TGTGCCAGCAGCTTTGGGGGAGAGCACGAGCAGTACTTC.

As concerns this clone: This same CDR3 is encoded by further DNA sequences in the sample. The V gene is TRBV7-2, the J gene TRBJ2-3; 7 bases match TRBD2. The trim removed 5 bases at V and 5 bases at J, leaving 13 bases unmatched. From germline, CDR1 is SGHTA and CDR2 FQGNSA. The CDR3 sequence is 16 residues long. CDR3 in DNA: TGTGCCAGCAGCCCCTTTGAGCTAGCGGCGTTAGATACGCAGTATTTT. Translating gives CASSPFELAALDTQYF.

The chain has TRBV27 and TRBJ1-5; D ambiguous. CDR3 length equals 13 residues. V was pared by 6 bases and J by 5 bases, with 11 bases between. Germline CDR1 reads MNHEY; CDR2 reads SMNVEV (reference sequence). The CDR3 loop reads CASRREAYQPQHF. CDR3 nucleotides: TGTGCCAGCAGGCGGGAGGCATATCAGCCCCAGCATTTT.

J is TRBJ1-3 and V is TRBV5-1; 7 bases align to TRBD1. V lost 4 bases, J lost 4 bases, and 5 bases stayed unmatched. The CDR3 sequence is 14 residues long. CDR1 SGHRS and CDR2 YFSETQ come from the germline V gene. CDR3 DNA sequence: TGCGCCAGCAGCGTGACAGGGTACGGAAACACCATATATTTT. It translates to CASSVTGYGNTIYF.

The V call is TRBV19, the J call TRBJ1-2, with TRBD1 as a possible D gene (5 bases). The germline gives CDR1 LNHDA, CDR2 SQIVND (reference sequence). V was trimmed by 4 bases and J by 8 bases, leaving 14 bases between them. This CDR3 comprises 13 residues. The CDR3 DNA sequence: TGTGCCAGTAGTAAAACAGGTTTCTCCGGCTACACCTTC. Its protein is CASSKTGFSGYTF.

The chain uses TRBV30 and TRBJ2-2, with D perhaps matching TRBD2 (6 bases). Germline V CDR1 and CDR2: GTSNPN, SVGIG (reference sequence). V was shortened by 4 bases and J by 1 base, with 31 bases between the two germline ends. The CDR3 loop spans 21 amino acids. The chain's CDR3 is CAWIPRVSGVHTKRNTGELFF. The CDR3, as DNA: TGTGCCTGGATCCCCAGAGTTAGCGGAGTTCATACCAAAAGGAACACCGGGGAGCTGTTTTTT.

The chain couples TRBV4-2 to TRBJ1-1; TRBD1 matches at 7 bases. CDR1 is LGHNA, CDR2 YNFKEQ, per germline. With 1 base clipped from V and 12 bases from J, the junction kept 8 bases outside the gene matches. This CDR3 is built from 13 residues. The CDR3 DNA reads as TGTGCCAGCAGCCAAGGTCCCGACAGGGCGACTTTCTTT. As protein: CASSQGPDRATFF.